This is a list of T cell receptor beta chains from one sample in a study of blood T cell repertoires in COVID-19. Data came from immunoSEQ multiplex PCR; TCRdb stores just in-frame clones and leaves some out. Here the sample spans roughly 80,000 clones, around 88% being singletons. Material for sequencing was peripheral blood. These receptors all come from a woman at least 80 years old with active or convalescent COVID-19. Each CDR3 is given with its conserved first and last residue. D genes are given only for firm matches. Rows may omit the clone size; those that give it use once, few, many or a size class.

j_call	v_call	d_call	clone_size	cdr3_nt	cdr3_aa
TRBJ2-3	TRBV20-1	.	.	TGCAGTGCCGGGGAGGTAGATACGCAGTATTTT	CSAGEVDTQYF
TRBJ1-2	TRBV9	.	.	TGTGCCAGCAGCCCCCATGGGGGGGGCGGCTATGGCTACACCTTC	CASSPHGGGGYGYTF
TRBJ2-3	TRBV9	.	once	TGTGCCAGCAGCGTAGTAGCGACAGATACGCAGTATTTT	CASSVVATDTQYF
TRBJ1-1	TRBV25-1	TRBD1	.	TGTGCCAGCAGTGAATTTGACAGGGGGAACACTGAAGCTTTCTTT	CASSEFDRGNTEAFF
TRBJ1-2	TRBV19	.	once	TGTGCCAGTACCTATGGGACATCTAACTATGGCTACACCTTC	CASTYGTSNYGYTF
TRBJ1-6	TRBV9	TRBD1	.	TGTGCCAGCAGCGTAGCCCCCGGGACAGCAAATTCACCCCTCCACTTT	CASSVAPGTANSPLHF
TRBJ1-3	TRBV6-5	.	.	TGTGCCAGCAGTTTCGGAGGGTTGGAAAACACCATATATTTT	CASSFGGLENTIYF
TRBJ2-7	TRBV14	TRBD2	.	TGTGCCAGCAGCCCGACTAGCATCGACGAGCAGTACTTC	CASSPTSIDEQYF
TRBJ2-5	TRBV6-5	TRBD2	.	TGTGCCAGTCGGGGGGTTCAAGAGACCCAGTACTTC	CASRGVQETQYF
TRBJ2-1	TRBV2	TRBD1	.	TGTGCCAGCCTTCCCAACAGGGGGTACAATGAGCAGTTCTTC	CASLPNRGYNEQFF
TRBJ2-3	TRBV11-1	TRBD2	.	TGTGCCAGCACCTCTAGCGGGGGGAACACAGATACGCAGTATTTT	CASTSSGGNTDTQYF
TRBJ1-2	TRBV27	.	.	TGTGCCAGCAGGGTCGACAGTCCCCTAGGGGGTGGCTACACCTTC	CASRVDSPLGGGYTF
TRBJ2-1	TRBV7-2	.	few	TGTGCCAGCAGCTTAGGGTTAGATAATGAGCAGTTCTTC	CASSLGLDNEQFF
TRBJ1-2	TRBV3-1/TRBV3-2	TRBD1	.	TGTGCCAGCAGCCTGACAGGGTTCAACCCCTATGGCTACACCTTC	CASSLTGFNPYGYTF
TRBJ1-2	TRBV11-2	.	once	TGTGCCAGCAGCTTAGAGGCAGGGTCGGGTGGCTACACCTTC	CASSLEAGSGGYTF
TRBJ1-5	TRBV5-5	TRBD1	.	TGTGCCAGCAGCCCCGGACAGGAGTATAGCAATCAGCCCCAGCATTTT	CASSPGQEYSNQPQHF
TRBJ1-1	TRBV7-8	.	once	TGTGCCAGCAGCCCCTTTGTCCCTGAAGCTTTCTTT	CASSPFVPEAFF
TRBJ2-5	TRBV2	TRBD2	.	TGTGCCAGCGGGAGGGGAGAGACCCAGTACTTC	CASGRGETQYF
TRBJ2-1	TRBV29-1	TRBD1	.	TGCAGCGTCCCTAGAGGGGGCAGCTACAATGAGCAGTTCTTC	CSVPRGGSYNEQFF
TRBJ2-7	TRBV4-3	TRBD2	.	TGCGCCAGCAGCCAAGATAGGCGACTAGCGGGATCCTACGAGCAGTACTTC	CASSQDRRLAGSYEQYF
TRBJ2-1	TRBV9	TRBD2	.	TGTGCCAGCAGCTCAGCGGGGGGGGCTTACAATGAGCAGTTCTTC	CASSSAGGAYNEQFF
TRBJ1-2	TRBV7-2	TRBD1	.	TGTGCCAGCAGCCACGACAGGGCCTTAGGAGGCTACACCTTC	CASSHDRALGGYTF
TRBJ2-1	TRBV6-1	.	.	TGTGCCAGCAGTGGACCCGACTGGCGGAGCTCCTACAATGAGCAGTTCTTC	CASSGPDWRSSYNEQFF
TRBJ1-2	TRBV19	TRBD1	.	TGTGCCAGTAGCACGGACAGGGACCGGGGGGGCTACACCTTC	CASSTDRDRGGYTF
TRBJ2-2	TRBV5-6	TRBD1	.	TGTGCCAGCAGCACCCTAGACAGGGCAGCGAACACCGGGGAGCTGTTTTTT	CASSTLDRAANTGELFF
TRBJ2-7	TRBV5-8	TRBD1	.	TGTGCCAGCAGCCCGGACAGGGGGCGACTAGGGCAGTACTTC	CASSPDRGRLGQYF
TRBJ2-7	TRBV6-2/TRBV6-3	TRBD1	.	TGTGCCAGCAGTTACGCAGGGGGCCTCGAGCAGTACTTC	CASSYAGGLEQYF
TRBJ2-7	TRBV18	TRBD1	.	TGTGCCAGCTCACCAAGACAGGGGGTCTCCTACGAGCAGTACTTC	CASSPRQGVSYEQYF
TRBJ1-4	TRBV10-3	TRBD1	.	TGTGCCATCAGTGACACGACAGGGTTCAATGAAAAACTGTTTTTT	CAISDTTGFNEKLFF
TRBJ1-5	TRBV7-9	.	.	TGTGCCAGCAATGGGGGGGCAGGTCAGCCCCAGCATTTT	CASNGGAGQPQHF
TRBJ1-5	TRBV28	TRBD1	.	TGTGCCAGCAGGCCCACAGGGGCGGGCCAGCCCCAGCATTTT	CASRPTGAGQPQHF
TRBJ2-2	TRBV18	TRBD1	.	TGTGCCAGCTACCAGGGGGTGAACACCGGGGAGCTGTTTTTT	CASYQGVNTGELFF
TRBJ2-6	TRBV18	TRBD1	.	TGTGCCAGCTCCCGGGACAGGGGCCCCTCTGGGGCCAACGTCCTGACTTTC	CASSRDRGPSGANVLTF
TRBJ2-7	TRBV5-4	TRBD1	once	TGTGCCAGCAGCCCGGACAGGGGTCCTTTCTACGAGCAGTACTTC	CASSPDRGPFYEQYF
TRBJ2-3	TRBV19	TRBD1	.	TGTGCCAGCTCACGGGGGGGACAGGGGTTCACAGATACGCAGTATTTT	CASSRGGQGFTDTQYF
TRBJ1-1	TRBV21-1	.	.	TGTGCCAGCAGCAAAGAGAACTTGCGGGACAGGGAAGGAGCTTTCTTT	CASSKENLRDREGAFF